This T cell receptor (beta chain) was observed in a study of blood T cell repertoires in COVID-19. Study as a whole: Some COVID-19 samples were acute and others convalescent; all came from the United States, Italy and Spain.

The table came from immunoSEQ multiplex PCR; TCRdb's copy has only in-frame clones and leaves some out. The sample consists of fewer than 250,000 clones, 85% of them appearing once. The CDR3 extends over 13 amino acids. Germline CDR1 and CDR2: MRHNA and SNTAGT. V was trimmed by 6 bases and J by 3 bases, leaving 11 bases between them. Ages ranged from about 18 to 89 years, with residence in approximately 23 US areas. The TCR was taken from a woman between 45 and 65 years old with acute COVID-19. This chain connects TRBV6-4 to TRBJ1-2, with D possibly TRBD1 on 5 matching bases. The sequencing input was PBMCs or T cells enriched from blood (not recorded which). In DNA form, the CDR3 reads TGTGCCAGCAGCCCCGGACAAGACTATGGCTACACCTTC. Translating it yields CASSPGQDYGYTF.